This T cell receptor (beta chain) appears in the sequencing data of a study of cytomegalovirus exposure and HLA in healthy donors. This clone was picked up a small number of times. 60 Vbeta and 13 Jbeta primers were used in PCR. The method was immunoSEQ multiplex PCR; TCRdb's version includes in-frame clones alone and lacks a portion of them. This table holds 200,000 to 250,000 clones, approximately 79% found once. Germline V gives CDR1 KGHSH, CDR2 LQKENI. The CDR3 is 16 residues long. Trimming left V 0 bases short and J 1 base short, with 10 bases between. The TCR comes from a man in his fifties or sixties in good health and CMV-seronegative. The sequencing input was PBMCs. The chain carries TRBV18 and TRBJ1-3, with D possibly TRBD1 on 6 matching bases. The CDR3, as DNA: TGTGCCAGCTCACCACCCGGGACACCTTCTGGAAACACCATATATTTT. Translated: CASSPPGTPSGNTIYF.